The present T cell receptor beta chain was sequenced within a study of shared clonotypes between healthy human individuals. Study-wide context: Donors consisted of two women and a few men between 18 and 49.

CDR1 LNHDA and CDR2 SQIVND come from the germline V gene (reference sequence). The V end was cut by 5 bases, the J end by 2 bases, with 13 bases between. There are 14 residues in the CDR3. The data were produced by immunoSEQ multiplex PCR, yet TCRdb's version contains in-frame clones alone and is incomplete. The sample carries about 2.4 million clones, 90% to 95% recorded once. This clone was observed a single time. The sequence was obtained from a man younger than 30 in good health. Some clones in this sample may be carry-over from other donors' samples. The sequenced sample was naive CD4+ T cells from PBMCs. Subset specified: CD45RA+ positively selected. The chain uses TRBV19 and TRBJ2-7; D not certain. The CDR3 region is CASSSFDGPYEQYF. CDR3 nucleotides: TGTGCCAGTAGTTCGTTTGACGGCCCCTACGAGCAGTACTTC. The whole variable domain, filled in from reference TRBV19 and TRBJ2-7, reads DGGITQSPKYLFRKEGQNVTLSCEQNLNHDAMYWYRQDPGQGLRLIYYSQIVNDFQKGDIAEGYSVSREKKESFPLTVTSAQKNPTAFYLCASSSFDGPYEQYFGPGTRLTVT.